This T cell receptor beta chain was identified during a study of Ad26.COV2.S vaccination and SARS-CoV-2 variants (dated by TCRdb to about 2021). With respect to the entire study: Vaccine-arm donors were drawn from COV1001, a multicentre, randomized, double-blind, placebo-controlled phase I-IIa trial of Ad26.COV2.S in healthy adults. TCRbeta repertoire sequencing was used to assess the specificity and breadth of SARS-CoV-2-reactive T cell receptors after Ad26.COV2.S vaccination. Trial participants were randomized into five groups of five, in which low-dose or high-dose Ad26.COV2.S was given once or twice, or placebo was given on both occasions. Ad26.COV2.S was given intramuscularly at 5x10^10 or 1x10^11 viral particles, as a single shot or as two shots 56 days apart. Investigators did not know the trial group allocation while performing experiments and assessing outcomes. A total of roughly 32 samples were included in the TCR-sequenced set, comprising about 20 Ad26.COV2.S vaccine recipients, 5 placebo recipients and 8 SARS-CoV-2 convalescent individuals.

As for this clone: No cognate antigen has been identified for it. There are no base qualities to consult, and no much larger clone falls within one base.

According to the study, the label for this sample's treatment or condition signals: some 20 received Ad26.COV2.S at low or high dose, single or two shots; roughly five received placebo; per-sample allocation not given. For vaccine and placebo recipients, the sequenced repertoires came from samples collected on day 63 after the first injection. In Cohort 1b, about 25 adults aged 18-55 years were enrolled at a single site in Boston, USA, between 29 July and 7 August 2020. As a vaccine, Ad26.COV2.S was a replication-incompetent adenovirus type 26 vector that expressed a prefusion-stabilized SARS-CoV-2 spike protein derived from the original Wuhan strain. The immunoSEQ Assay was the method used to sequence TCRbeta CDR3 regions. After extraction, genomic DNA underwent amplification by bias-controlled multiplex PCR, followed by high-throughput sequencing. Turning to the authors' computational methods: To quantify the absolute abundance of every unique TCRbeta CDR3 region, sequences were collapsed and filtered. Usable DNA was measured by amplifying reference genes present in all nucleated cells, and TCRbeta template counts were normalized to that usable DNA to estimate T cell fraction. Repertoire TCRs were annotated as SARS-CoV-2-specific by exact matching of V gene, CDR3 amino acid sequence and J gene to a known reactive TCR set. MIRA supplied the reference SARS-CoV-2 TCR set, which was filtered for enrichment in COVID-19-positive ImmuneCODE repertoires so that public or cross-reactive TCRs were removed. Using the MIRA antigens, annotated TCRs were further analysed by specific ORF or by position within an ORF. Breadth was defined as annotated unique rearrangements over total unique productive rearrangements; depth was the summed frequency of those rearrangements. Two-sided Wilcoxon rank-sum tests were used to compare TCR breadth between groups. TCRdb limited this immuneACCESS table to in-frame rearrangements with V and J called. A share of clones is missing; checked studies link under half to unresolved V genes, and the rest is unexplained. V and J calls and clone size are copied from that table; D and trimming were computed from the DNA. The sample table lists 350,000 to 500,000 clones, about 90% of them with a count of one. Jointly, the top ten make up roughly 4.3% of the sample.

The study at large found these results: Substantial breadth of spike-specific CD8+ and CD4+ T cell responses was reported after vaccination. It was noted by the authors that total T cell responses may have been underestimated by the TCR breadth and depth analyses. Higher spike-specific TCR breadth was observed in Ad26.COV2.S recipients than in placebo recipients (P = 0.0014). The study lacked the statistical power to compare responses across vaccine doses or regimens. Comparable non-spike TCR breadth was observed between vaccine and placebo recipients, consistent with only spike being contained in the vaccine.

This receptor was obtained from a person between 18 and 65 years old who received the Ad26.COV2.S COVID-19 vaccine or a placebo. The sequencing here drew on peripheral blood, taken in a trial of Ad26.COV2.S vaccine versus placebo.

The bases read TGTGCCAGCTCACCATTCTGGGGCAATCAGCCCCAGCATTTT. Its translation reads: CASSPFWGNQPQHF. The sequence links TRBV18 to TRBJ1-5, with no D gene named confidently. A distance of 7 bases separates the germline ends of V and J, which lose 2 bases and 2 bases respectively. CDR1 KGHSH and CDR2 LQKENI were looked up in the germline V gene. The CDR3 has 14 amino acids, counting the end cysteine and phenylalanine. The entry retains the CDR3 DNA only, 42 bases that are in frame from base 1.